These T cell receptor beta chains were read from a single sample in a study of cytomegalovirus exposure and HLA in healthy donors. Sequenced by immunoSEQ multiplex PCR; TCRdb stores in-frame clones only, minus some. This listing includes around 130,000 clones. Sequencing was carried out using PBMCs. Receptors originate from a woman aged 40 to 49 in good health and CMV-seronegative. The CDR3 runs from the conserved cysteine through the conserved F or W. The D gene is left open where the match is weak.

cdr3_nt: TGTGCCAGCAGCCAAAACCCAGGGGGAGGCGAAAAACTGTTTTTT
cdr3_aa: CASSQNPGGGEKLFF
d_call: TRBD1
j_call: TRBJ1-4
v_call: TRBV11-2

cdr3_nt: TGCGCCAGCAGCTGGAGACAGGGAAGTCCGAACACTGAAGCTTTCTTT
cdr3_aa: CASSWRQGSPNTEAFF
d_call: TRBD1
j_call: TRBJ1-1
v_call: TRBV5-1

cdr3_nt: TGTGCCAGCAGTTTATCGCAGCGGGGGGGAAGGGAGACCCAGTACTTC
cdr3_aa: CASSLSQRGGRETQYF
d_call: TRBD2
j_call: TRBJ2-5
v_call: TRBV28

cdr3_nt: TGTGCCAGCAGCCAAGAACTACGAGGCTATGGCTACACCTTC
cdr3_aa: CASSQELRGYGYTF
d_call: NA
j_call: TRBJ1-2
v_call: TRBV4-2

cdr3_nt: TGTGCCAGCAGCAACAGGGTTAGAGGGTCCTATGGCTACACCTTC
cdr3_aa: CASSNRVRGSYGYTF
d_call: NA
j_call: TRBJ1-2
v_call: TRBV11-3

cdr3_nt: TGTGCCAGCAGTTTTCGCGGGGGGTCCCTTCAGGGTGTTGAGCAGTTCTTC
cdr3_aa: CASSFRGGSLQGVEQFF
d_call: TRBD2
j_call: TRBJ2-1
v_call: TRBV27

cdr3_nt: TGTGCCAGCTCACCACCGGGGCCGAAAGGAAACACCATATATTTT
cdr3_aa: CASSPPGPKGNTIYF
d_call: NA
j_call: TRBJ1-3
v_call: TRBV18

cdr3_nt: TGTGCCAGTAGTGGCCGAGGGCAGAACACTGAAGCTTTCTTT
cdr3_aa: CASSGRGQNTEAFF
d_call: NA
j_call: TRBJ1-1
v_call: TRBV19

cdr3_nt: TGCGCCAGCAGCCCCCCCGGGACAGGGAAAGGCTACACCTTC
cdr3_aa: CASSPPGTGKGYTF
d_call: TRBD1
j_call: TRBJ1-2
v_call: TRBV5-1

cdr3_nt: TGTGCCATCAGCACCGGGACAGGGAATGGCTACACCTTC
cdr3_aa: CAISTGTGNGYTF
d_call: TRBD1
j_call: TRBJ1-2
v_call: TRBV10-3

cdr3_nt: TGTGCCAGCAGCGCTTCTAGCGGGGGAAACACCGGGGAGCTGTTTTTT
cdr3_aa: CASSASSGGNTGELFF
d_call: TRBD2
j_call: TRBJ2-2
v_call: TRBV9

cdr3_nt: TGTGCCAGCAGTGAAGTCGGGACTAGCGGGGAACCAAAGTTC
cdr3_aa: CASSEVGTSGEPKF
d_call: TRBD2
j_call: TRBJ2-7
v_call: TRBV2

cdr3_nt: TGCGCCAGCAGTCGCCGCACCTATAGCGGGGGGGCGGGTACGCAGTATTTT
cdr3_aa: CASSRRTYSGGAGTQYF
d_call: TRBD2
j_call: TRBJ2-3
v_call: TRBV4-3

cdr3_nt: TGTGCCAGCAGCCCCCAGTCGTCCGAGCCCCAGCATTTT
cdr3_aa: CASSPQSSEPQHF
d_call: NA
j_call: TRBJ1-5
v_call: TRBV7-2

cdr3_nt: TGTGCCAGCAGATCAGGGACTGAAGCTTTCTTT
cdr3_aa: CASRSGTEAFF
d_call: NA
j_call: TRBJ1-1
v_call: TRBV11-2

cdr3_nt: TGTGCCAGCAGCCAGGGACTAGCGACAGATACGCAGTATTTT
cdr3_aa: CASSQGLATDTQYF
d_call: TRBD2
j_call: TRBJ2-3
v_call: TRBV11-2

cdr3_nt: TGTGCCAGCATTGAGGTTCGGACAGGGCTTATATTATACGAGCAGTACTTC
cdr3_aa: CASIEVRTGLILYEQYF
d_call: TRBD1
j_call: TRBJ2-7
v_call: TRBV6-1

cdr3_nt: TGTGCCAGTAGGGGCAATCCCTATAATTCACCCCTCCACTTT
cdr3_aa: CASRGNPYNSPLHF
d_call: NA
j_call: TRBJ1-6
v_call: TRBV19

cdr3_nt: TGTGCCAGCAGCTCCCGACTAGCGGGGATCAATGAGCAGTTCTTC
cdr3_aa: CASSSRLAGINEQFF
d_call: TRBD2
j_call: TRBJ2-1
v_call: TRBV7-3

cdr3_nt: TGTGCCATCAGAGACCCGGGGGAAACCGGGGAGCTGTTTTTT
cdr3_aa: CAIRDPGETGELFF
d_call: NA
j_call: TRBJ2-2
v_call: TRBV10-3

cdr3_nt: TGTGCCAGCAGCGCGACAGGGTCCTCCGTGAACACTGAAGCTTTCTTT
cdr3_aa: CASSATGSSVNTEAFF
d_call: TRBD1
j_call: TRBJ1-1
v_call: TRBV7-3

cdr3_nt: TGTGCCAGCAGCTTGGCCTACAGGGAGAACACTGAAGCTTTCTTT
cdr3_aa: CASSLAYRENTEAFF
d_call: NA
j_call: TRBJ1-1
v_call: TRBV5-6

cdr3_nt: TGTGCCAGCAGCCCTAGCCCGTGGCAGCCCCAGCATTTT
cdr3_aa: CASSPSPWQPQHF
d_call: NA
j_call: TRBJ1-5
v_call: TRBV9

cdr3_nt: TGTGCCAGCAGCCCGGGACTAGCGGGGGGCTACGAGCAGTACTTC
cdr3_aa: CASSPGLAGGYEQYF
d_call: TRBD2
j_call: TRBJ2-7
v_call: TRBV7-2